This T cell receptor beta chain was sequenced for a study of beta chain features in type 1 diabetes. Study summary: All samples yielded roughly 110 million examined sorted cells. Study-level findings and limits: Moderate yet significant TCRB CDR3 shortening was seen in Type 1 diabetes patients in all four CD4+ subsets.

Investigators reverse transcribed all isolated RNA, so they sequenced expressed TCRB transcripts. Around 3.57 million reads was the average for naive, central memory and regulatory T cell samples. TCRdb keeps only in-frame clones here, not all; method: immunoSEQ multiplex PCR. This sample has roughly 100,000 clones, with under 30% found just once. This clone was counted only a few times. The target antigen is unknown. Donors underwent one heparinised blood draw, around 100 mL on average. The germline V gene has CDR1 SNHLY and CDR2 FYNNEI. The ends were cut back, 0 bases at V and 0 bases at J, with 9 bases in the middle. CDR3 length: 16 residues.

The sequence was collected from a woman in her late teens or twenties with type 1 diabetes. The sequencing sample was made of central memory CD4+ T cells from blood. The rearrangement links TRBV2 to TRBJ2-4; D uncertain. This CDR3 is CASSEASQIAKNIQYF. CDR3 coding DNA: TGTGCCAGCAGTGAAGCTAGCCAGATAGCCAAAAACATTCAGTACTTC. The full variable domain, rest sourced from reference TRBV2 and TRBJ2-4, is EPEVTQTPSHQVTQMGQEVILRCVPISNHLYFYWYRQILGQKVEFLVSFYNNEISEKSEIFDDQFSVERPDGSNFTLKIRSTKLEDSAMYFCASSEASQIAKNIQYFGAGTRLSVL.